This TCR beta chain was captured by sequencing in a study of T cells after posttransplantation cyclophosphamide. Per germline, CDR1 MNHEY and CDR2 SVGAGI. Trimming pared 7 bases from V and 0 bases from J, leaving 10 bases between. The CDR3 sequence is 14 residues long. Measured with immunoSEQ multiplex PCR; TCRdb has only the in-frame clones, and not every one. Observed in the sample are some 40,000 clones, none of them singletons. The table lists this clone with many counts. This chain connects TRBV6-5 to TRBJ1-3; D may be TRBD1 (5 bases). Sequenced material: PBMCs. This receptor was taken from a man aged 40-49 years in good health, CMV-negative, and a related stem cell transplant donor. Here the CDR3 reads CASKDGGSGNTIYF. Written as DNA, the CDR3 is TGTGCCAGCAAAGACGGGGGCTCTGGAAACACCATATATTTT.